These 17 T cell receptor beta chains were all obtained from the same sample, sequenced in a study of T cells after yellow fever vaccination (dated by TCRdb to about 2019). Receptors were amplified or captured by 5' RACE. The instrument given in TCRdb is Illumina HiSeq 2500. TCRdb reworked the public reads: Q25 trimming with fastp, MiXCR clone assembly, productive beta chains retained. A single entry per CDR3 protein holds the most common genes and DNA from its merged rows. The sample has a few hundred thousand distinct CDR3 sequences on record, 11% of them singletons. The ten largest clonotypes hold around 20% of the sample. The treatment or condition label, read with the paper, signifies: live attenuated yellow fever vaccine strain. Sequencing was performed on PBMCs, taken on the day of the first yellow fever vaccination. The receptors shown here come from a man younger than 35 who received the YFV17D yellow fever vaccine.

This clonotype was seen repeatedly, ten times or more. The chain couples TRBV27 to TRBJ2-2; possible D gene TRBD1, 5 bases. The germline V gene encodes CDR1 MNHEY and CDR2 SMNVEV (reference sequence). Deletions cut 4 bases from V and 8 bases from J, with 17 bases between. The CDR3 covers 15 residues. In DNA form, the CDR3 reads TGTGCCAGCAGTTGGTTGTTAGGGGCAGCGGGGGAGCTGTTTTTT. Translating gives CASSWLLGAAGELFF.

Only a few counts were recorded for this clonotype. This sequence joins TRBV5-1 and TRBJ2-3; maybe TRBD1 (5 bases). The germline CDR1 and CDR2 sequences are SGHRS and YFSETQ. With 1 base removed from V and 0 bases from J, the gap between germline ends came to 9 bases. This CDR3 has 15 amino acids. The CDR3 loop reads CASSLYGASTDTQYF. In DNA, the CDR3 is TGCGCCAGCAGCTTGTATGGGGCTAGCACAGATACGCAGTATTTT. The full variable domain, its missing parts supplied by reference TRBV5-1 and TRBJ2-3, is KAGVTQTPRYLIKTRGQQVTLSCSPISGHRSVSWYQQTPGQGLQFLFEYFSETQRNKGNFPGRFSGRQFSNSRSEMNVSTLELGDSALYLCASSLYGASTDTQYFGPGTRLTVL.

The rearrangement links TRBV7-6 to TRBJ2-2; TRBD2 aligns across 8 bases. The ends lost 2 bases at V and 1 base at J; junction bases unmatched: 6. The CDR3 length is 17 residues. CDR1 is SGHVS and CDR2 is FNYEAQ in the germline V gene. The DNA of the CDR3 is TGTGCCAGCAGCTTACAGCTTCGGGGGGGGAACACCGGGGAGCTGTTTTTT. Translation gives CASSLQLRGGNTGELFF.

The CDR3 nucleotides read TGTGCCAGCTCCCCCTGGGGCCAAGAGACCCAGTACTTC. Protein product: CASSPWGQETQYF. V usage is TRBV7-6 and J usage is TRBJ2-5; D is uncertain. The germline CDR1 and CDR2 sequences are SGHVS and FNYEAQ. Deletions cut 8 bases from V and 1 base from J, with 11 bases between. The CDR3 spans 13 residues.

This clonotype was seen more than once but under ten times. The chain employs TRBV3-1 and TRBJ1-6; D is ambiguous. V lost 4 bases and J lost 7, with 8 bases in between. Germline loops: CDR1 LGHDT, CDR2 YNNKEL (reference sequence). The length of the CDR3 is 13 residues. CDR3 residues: CASSLGRNSPLHF. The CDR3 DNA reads TGTGCCAGCAGCCTCGGGAGGAATTCACCCCTCCACTTT.

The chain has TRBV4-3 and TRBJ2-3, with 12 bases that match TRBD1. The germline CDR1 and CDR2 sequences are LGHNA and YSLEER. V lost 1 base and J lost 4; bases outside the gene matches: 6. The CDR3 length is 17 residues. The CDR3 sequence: CASSQVNGDRGPDTQYF. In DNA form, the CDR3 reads TGCGCCAGCAGCCAAGTTAACGGGGACAGGGGGCCAGATACGCAGTATTTT.

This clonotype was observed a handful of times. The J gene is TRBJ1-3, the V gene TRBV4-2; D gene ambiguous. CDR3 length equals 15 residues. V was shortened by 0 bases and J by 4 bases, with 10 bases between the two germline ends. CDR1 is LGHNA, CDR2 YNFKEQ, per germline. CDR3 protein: CASSQDRAVGNTIYF. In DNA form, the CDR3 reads TGTGCCAGCAGCCAAGATCGGGCAGTCGGAAACACCATATATTTT.

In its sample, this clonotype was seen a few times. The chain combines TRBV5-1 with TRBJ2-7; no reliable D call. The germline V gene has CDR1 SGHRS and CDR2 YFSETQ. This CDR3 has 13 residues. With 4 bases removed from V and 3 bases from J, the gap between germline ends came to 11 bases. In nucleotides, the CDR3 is TGCGCCAGCAGCGCGGACGGATACTACGAGCAGTACTTC. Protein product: CASSADGYYEQYF.

The CDR3 DNA is TGCGCCAGCAGCTTGGCTGGTGTTGGGCGGGGGATCACCCACAATGAGCAGTTCTTC. The encoded protein is CASSLAGVGRGITHNEQFF. The V and J genes are TRBV5-1 and TRBJ2-1; 7 bases align to TRBD2. The CDR3 sequence is 19 residues long. Germline trimming cut 0 bases from V and 5 bases from J; bases unmatched to any gene: 17. CDR1 and CDR2 from the germline V gene are SGHRS and YFSETQ.

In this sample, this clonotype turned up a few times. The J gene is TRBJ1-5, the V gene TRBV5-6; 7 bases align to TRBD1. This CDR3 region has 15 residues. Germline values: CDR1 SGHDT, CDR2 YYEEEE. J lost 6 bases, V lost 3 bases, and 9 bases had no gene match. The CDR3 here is CASSSSGGGFQPQHF. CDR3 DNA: TGTGCCAGCAGCTCCTCCGGAGGGGGCTTTCAGCCCCAGCATTTT.

The CDR3 DNA reads TGCGCCAGCAGCTTGGCCAGCATGAACACTGAAGCTTTCTTT. Protein sequence: CASSLASMNTEAFF. The V gene is TRBV5-1, the J gene TRBJ1-1; D is ambiguous. This CDR3 is 14 amino acids long. Between the trimmed V and J ends, which lost 0 bases and 0 bases, there was a span of 6 bases. Germline loops: CDR1 SGHRS, CDR2 YFSETQ.

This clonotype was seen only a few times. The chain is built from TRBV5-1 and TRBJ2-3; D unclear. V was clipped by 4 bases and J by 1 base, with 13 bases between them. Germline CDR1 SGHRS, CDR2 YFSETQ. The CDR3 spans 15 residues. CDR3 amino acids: CASSGGAIRTDTQYF. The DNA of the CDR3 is TGCGCCAGCAGCGGTGGAGCGATCCGCACAGATACGCAGTATTTT.

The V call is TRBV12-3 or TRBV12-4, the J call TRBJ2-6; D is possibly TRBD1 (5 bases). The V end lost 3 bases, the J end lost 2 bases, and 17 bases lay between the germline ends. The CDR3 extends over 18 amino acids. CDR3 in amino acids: CASSLARAYYTGANVLTF. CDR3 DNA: TGTGCCAGCAGTTTGGCCAGGGCCTACTACACTGGGGCCAACGTCCTGACTTTC.

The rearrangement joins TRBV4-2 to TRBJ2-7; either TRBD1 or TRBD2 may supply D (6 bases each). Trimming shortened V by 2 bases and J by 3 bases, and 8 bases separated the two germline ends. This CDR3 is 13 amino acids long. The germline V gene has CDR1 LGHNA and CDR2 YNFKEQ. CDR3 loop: CASSQRGVYEQYF. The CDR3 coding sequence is TGTGCCAGCAGCCAAAGGGGGGTCTACGAGCAGTACTTC.

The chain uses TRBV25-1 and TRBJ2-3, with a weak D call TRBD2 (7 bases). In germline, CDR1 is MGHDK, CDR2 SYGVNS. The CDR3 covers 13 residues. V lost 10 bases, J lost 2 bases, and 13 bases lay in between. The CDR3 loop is CATSAGATDTQYF. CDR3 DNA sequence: TGTGCCACCTCTGCGGGGGCCACAGATACGCAGTATTTT.

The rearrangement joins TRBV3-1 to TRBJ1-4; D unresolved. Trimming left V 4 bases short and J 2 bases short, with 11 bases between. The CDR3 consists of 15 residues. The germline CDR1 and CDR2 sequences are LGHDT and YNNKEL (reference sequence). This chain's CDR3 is CASSPSGNTNEKLFF. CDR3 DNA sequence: TGTGCCAGCAGCCCCTCTGGGAATACTAATGAAAAACTGTTTTTT.

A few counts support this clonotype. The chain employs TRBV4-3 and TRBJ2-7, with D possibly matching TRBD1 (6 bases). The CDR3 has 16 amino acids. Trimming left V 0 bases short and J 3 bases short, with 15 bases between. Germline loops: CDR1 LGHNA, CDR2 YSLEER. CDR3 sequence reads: CASSQDFVTDSYEQYF. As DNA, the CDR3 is TGCGCCAGCAGCCAAGATTTCGTTACGGACAGCTACGAGCAGTACTTC.